This TCR beta chain was obtained from a study of technical replicates of blood from a handful of donors. Assay used: immunoSEQ multiplex PCR; TCRdb lists only in-frame clones, some missing. The sample consists of roughly 100,000 clones, around 95% of them appearing once. The CDR3 length is 15 residues. The V segment lost 2 bases and the J segment 6 bases; nucleotides outside the gene matches: 2. Germline V gives CDR1 SEHNR, CDR2 FQNEAQ (reference sequence). The chain recombines TRBV7-9 with TRBJ2-7; 15 bases fit TRBD2. The receptor comes from a human donor in good health. Specimen: T cells isolated from PBMCs. Written as DNA, the CDR3 is TGTGCCAGCAGCTTAAAGGGACTAGCGGGAGGCGAGCAGTACTTC. It yields the protein CASSLKGLAGGEQYF.